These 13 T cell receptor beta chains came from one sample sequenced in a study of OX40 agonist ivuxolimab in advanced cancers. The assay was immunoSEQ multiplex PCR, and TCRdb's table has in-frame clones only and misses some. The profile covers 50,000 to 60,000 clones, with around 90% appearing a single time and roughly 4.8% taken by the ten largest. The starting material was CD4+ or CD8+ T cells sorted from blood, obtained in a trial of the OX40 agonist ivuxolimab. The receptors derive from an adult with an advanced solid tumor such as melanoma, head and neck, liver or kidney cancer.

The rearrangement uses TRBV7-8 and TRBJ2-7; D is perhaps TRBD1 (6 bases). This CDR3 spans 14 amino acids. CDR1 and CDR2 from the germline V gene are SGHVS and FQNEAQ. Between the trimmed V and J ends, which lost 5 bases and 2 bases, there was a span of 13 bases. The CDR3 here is CASSSGQIAYEQYF. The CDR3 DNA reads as TGTGCCAGCAGCAGCGGACAGATCGCCTACGAGCAGTACTTC.

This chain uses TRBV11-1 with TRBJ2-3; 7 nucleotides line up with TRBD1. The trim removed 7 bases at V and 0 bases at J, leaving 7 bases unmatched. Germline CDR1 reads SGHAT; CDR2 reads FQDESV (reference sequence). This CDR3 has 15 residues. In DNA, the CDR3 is TGTGCCAGCACGAAGGGGACAGATAGCACAGATACGCAGTATTTT. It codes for CASTKGTDSTDTQYF.

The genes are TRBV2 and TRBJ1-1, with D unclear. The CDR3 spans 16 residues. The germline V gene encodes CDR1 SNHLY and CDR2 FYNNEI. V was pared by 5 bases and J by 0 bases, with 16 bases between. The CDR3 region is CASSPPLQAMNTEAFF. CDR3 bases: TGTGCCAGCAGTCCCCCGCTTCAGGCAATGAACACTGAAGCTTTCTTT.

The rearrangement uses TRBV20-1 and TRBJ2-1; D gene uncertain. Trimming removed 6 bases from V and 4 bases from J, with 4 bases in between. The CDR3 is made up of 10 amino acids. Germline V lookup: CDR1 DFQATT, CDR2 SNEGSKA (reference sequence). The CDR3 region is CSAKYNEQFF. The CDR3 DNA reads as TGCAGTGCGAAGTACAATGAGCAGTTCTTC.

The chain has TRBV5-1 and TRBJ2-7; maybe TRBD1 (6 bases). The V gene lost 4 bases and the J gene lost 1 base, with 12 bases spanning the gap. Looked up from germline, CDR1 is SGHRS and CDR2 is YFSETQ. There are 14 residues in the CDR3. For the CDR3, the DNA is TGCGCCAGCAGCCGTGGGGACAAATCCTACGAGCAGTACTTC. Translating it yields CASSRGDKSYEQYF.

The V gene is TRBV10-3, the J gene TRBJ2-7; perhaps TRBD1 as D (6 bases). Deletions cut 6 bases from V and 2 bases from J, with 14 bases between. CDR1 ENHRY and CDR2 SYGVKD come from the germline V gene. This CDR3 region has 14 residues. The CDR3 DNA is TGTGCCATCAGGGAACAGGGTCGTACCTACGAGCAGTACTTC. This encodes CAIREQGRTYEQYF.

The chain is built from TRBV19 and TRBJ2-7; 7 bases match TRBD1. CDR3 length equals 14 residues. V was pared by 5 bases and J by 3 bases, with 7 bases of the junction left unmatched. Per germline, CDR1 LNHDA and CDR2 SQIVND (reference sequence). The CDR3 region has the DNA TGTGCCAGTAGTGGTCCGGGACAGCACTACGAGCAGTACTTC. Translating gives CASSGPGQHYEQYF.

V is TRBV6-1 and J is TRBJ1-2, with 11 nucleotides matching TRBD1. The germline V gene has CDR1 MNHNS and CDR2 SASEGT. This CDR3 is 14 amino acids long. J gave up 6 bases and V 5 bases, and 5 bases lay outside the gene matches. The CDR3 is CASSPGQGAHGYTF. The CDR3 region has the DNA TGTGCCAGCAGTCCCGGACAGGGGGCGCATGGCTACACCTTC.

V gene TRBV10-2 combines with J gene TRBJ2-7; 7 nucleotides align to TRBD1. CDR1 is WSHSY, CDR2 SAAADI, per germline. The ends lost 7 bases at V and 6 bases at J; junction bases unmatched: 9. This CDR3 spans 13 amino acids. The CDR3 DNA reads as TGCGCCAGCAAAGGTCGAACAGGGGCCGAGCAGTACTTC. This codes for CASKGRTGAEQYF.

CDR3 nucleotides: TGTGCCAGCAGCCCCTTTGGGGGGGGAGGGGGACAAGAGACCCAGTACTTC. This codes for CASSPFGGGGGQETQYF. The V call is TRBV2, the J call TRBJ2-5; TRBD2 is a possible D gene (7 bases). The germline V and J ends were trimmed by 6 bases and 2 bases, with 22 bases remaining between them. CDR1 and CDR2 from the germline V gene are SNHLY and FYNNEI. The CDR3 contains 17 residues.

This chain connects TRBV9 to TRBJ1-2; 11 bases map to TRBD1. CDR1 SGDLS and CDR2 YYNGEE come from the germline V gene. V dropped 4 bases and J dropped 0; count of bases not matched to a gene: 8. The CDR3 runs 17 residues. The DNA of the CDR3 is TGTGCCAGCAGCTTCGGACAGGGGGCCTACACTAACTATGGCTACACCTTC. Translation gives CASSFGQGAYTNYGYTF.

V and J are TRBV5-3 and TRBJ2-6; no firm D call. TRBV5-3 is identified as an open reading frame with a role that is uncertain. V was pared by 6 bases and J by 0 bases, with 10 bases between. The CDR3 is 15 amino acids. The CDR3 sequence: CARTPRSSGANVLTF. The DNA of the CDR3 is TGTGCCAGAACCCCCAGAAGCTCTGGGGCCAACGTCCTGACTTTC.

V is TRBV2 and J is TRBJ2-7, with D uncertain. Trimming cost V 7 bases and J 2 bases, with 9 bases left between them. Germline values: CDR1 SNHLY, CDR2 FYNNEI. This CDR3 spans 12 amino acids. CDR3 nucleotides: TGTGCCAGCAAGTCTTCCCCCTACGAGCAGTACTTC. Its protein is CASKSSPYEQYF.